This is a list of T cell receptor beta chains from one sample in a study of cytomegalovirus exposure and HLA in healthy donors. Data came from immunoSEQ multiplex PCR; TCRdb stores just in-frame clones and leaves some out. This table has some 130,000 clones, about 78% appearing once. The specimen was PBMCs. The receptors originated from a female donor in good health and CMV-seronegative. Both conserved end residues are part of each CDR3. D genes are given only for firm matches. The size field is filled for only some rows; it gives once, few, many or a size class.

CDR3aa: CASSSPGLAGGYEQYF
CDR3nt: TGTGCCAGCAGCAGCCCGGGACTAGCGGGAGGATACGAGCAGTACTTC
j_gene: TRBJ2-7
abundance: few
d_gene: TRBD2
v_gene: TRBV5-4

CDR3aa: CASSSGQGTEAFF
CDR3nt: TGTGCCAGCAGTTCCGGACAGGGCACTGAAGCTTTCTTT
j_gene: TRBJ1-1
abundance: NA
d_gene: TRBD1
v_gene: TRBV28

CDR3aa: CASSPGQGAEKLFF
CDR3nt: TGTGCCAGCAGCCCGGGACAGGGGGCGGAAAAACTGTTTTTT
j_gene: TRBJ1-4
abundance: NA
d_gene: TRBD1
v_gene: TRBV11-2

CDR3aa: CASSRRAGGYEQFF
CDR3nt: TGTGCCAGCAGTCGGAGGGCGGGAGGTTATGAGCAGTTCTTC
j_gene: TRBJ2-1
abundance: NA
d_gene: TRBD2
v_gene: TRBV28

CDR3aa: CASSPEDGDEAFF
CDR3nt: TGTGCCAGCAGCCCTGAAGACGGAGATGAAGCTTTCTTT
j_gene: TRBJ1-1
abundance: once
d_gene: NA
v_gene: TRBV7-9

CDR3aa: CASMGTDPTIGTDTQYF
CDR3nt: TGTGCCAGCATGGGCACAGATCCGACCATAGGCACAGATACGCAGTATTTT
j_gene: TRBJ2-3
abundance: NA
d_gene: NA
v_gene: TRBV9

CDR3aa: CASSSQGAPNEKLFF
CDR3nt: TGTGCCAGCAGTTCCCAGGGGGCGCCTAATGAAAAACTGTTTTTT
j_gene: TRBJ1-4
abundance: NA
d_gene: TRBD1
v_gene: TRBV27

CDR3aa: CASSFAGTASYGYTF
CDR3nt: TGTGCCAGCAGTTTTGCCGGGACAGCGTCCTATGGCTACACCTTC
j_gene: TRBJ1-2
abundance: few
d_gene: TRBD1
v_gene: TRBV28

CDR3aa: CASSMAPNTEAFF
CDR3nt: TGTGCCAGCAGTATGGCCCCGAACACTGAAGCTTTCTTT
j_gene: TRBJ1-1
abundance: NA
d_gene: NA
v_gene: TRBV2

CDR3aa: CASSVLSGLSTDTQYF
CDR3nt: TGTGCCAGCAGCGTACTGAGCGGCCTGAGCACAGATACGCAGTATTTT
j_gene: TRBJ2-3
abundance: once
d_gene: NA
v_gene: TRBV9

CDR3aa: CAWTTGTGLFTQYF
CDR3nt: TGTGCCTGGACCACCGGGACAGGGCTTTTTACGCAGTATTTT
j_gene: TRBJ2-3
abundance: few
d_gene: TRBD1
v_gene: TRBV30